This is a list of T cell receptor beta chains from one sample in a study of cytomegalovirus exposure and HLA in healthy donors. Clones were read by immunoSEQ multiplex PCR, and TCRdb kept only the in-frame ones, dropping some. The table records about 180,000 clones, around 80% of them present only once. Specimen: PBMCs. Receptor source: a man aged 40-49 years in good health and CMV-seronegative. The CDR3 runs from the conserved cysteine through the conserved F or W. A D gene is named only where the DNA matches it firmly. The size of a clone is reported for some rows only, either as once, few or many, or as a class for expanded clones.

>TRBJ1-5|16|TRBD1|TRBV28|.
CASSIGTVNSNQPQHF
TGTGCCAGCAGTATCGGGACAGTCAATAGCAATCAGCCCCAGCATTTT
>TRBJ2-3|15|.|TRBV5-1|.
CASSLGTIDTDTQYF
TGCGCCAGCAGCTTGGGGACAATCGACACAGATACGCAGTATTTT
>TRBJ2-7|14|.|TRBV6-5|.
CASSAYSGAYEQYF
TGTGCCAGCAGTGCTTATTCAGGTGCCTACGAGCAGTACTTC
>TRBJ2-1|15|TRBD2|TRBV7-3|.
CASSPQSSGAGEQFF
TGTGCCAGCAGCCCCCAGTCTAGCGGGGCAGGAGAGCAGTTCTTC
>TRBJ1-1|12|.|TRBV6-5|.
CASSPRDTEAFF
TGTGCCAGCAGCCCGAGGGACACTGAAGCTTTCTTT
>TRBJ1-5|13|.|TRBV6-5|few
CASSRQANQPQHF
TGTGCCAGCAGTAGGCAGGCCAATCAGCCCCAGCATTTT
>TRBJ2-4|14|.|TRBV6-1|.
CASHGGWGKNIQYF
TGTGCCAGCCATGGGGGCTGGGGCAAAAACATTCAGTACTTC
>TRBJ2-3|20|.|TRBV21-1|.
CASSDITGTSGDLSADTQYF
TGTGCCAGCAGCGACATTACCGGGACTAGCGGGGATCTTAGCGCAGATACGCAGTATTTT
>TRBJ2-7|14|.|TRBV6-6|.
CASSYAQGTHEQYF
TGTGCCAGCAGTTACGCGCAGGGTACCCACGAGCAGTACTTC
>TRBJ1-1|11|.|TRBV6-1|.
CASSAGSGAFF
TGTGCCAGCAGTGCAGGTAGCGGAGCTTTCTTT
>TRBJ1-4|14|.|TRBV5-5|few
CASRVTGTNEKLFF
TGTGCCAGCAGGGTTACAGGGACTAATGAAAAACTGTTTTTT
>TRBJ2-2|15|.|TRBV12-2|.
CASRLGVAGPGELFF
TGTGCAAGTCGCTTAGGGGTAGCGGGCCCCGGGGAGCTGTTTTTT
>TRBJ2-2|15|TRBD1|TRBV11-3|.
CASSLTGGSSGELFF
TGTGCCAGCAGCTTAACAGGGGGCTCGAGCGGGGAGCTGTTTTTT
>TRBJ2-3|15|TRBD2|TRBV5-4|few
CASSFWSGATDTQYF
TGTGCCAGCAGCTTTTGGAGCGGGGCCACAGATACGCAGTATTTT
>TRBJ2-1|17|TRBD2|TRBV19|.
CASSTSSSGGPLNEQFF
TGTGCCAGTAGCACGTCCAGTTCGGGGGGGCCCTTAAATGAGCAGTTCTTC
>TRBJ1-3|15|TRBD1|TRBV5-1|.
CASSTTGDAGNTIYF
TGCGCCAGCAGCACGACAGGGGACGCTGGAAACACCATATATTTT
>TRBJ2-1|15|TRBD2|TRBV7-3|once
CASSLAGVVYNEQFF
TGTGCCAGCAGCTTAGCGGGAGTAGTCTACAATGAGCAGTTCTTC
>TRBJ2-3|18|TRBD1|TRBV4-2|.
CASSPTIPTGGGTDTQYF
TGTGCCAGCAGCCCGACTATACCCACAGGGGGCGGAACAGATACGCAGTATTTT
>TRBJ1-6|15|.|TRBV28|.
CASIPSRGRNSPLHF
TGTGCCAGCATTCCCAGCCGGGGGAGGAATTCACCCCTCCACTTT
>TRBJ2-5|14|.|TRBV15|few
CATSRGLGQETQYF
TGTGCCACCAGCAGAGGTCTAGGCCAAGAGACCCAGTACTTC
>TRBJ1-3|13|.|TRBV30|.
CAWSVGAGNTIYF
TGTGCCTGGAGTGTGGGGGCCGGAAACACCATATATTTT
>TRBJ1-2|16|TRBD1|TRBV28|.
CASKTTGTGNYYGYTF
TGTGCCAGCAAAACGACCGGGACAGGCAATTACTATGGCTACACCTTC
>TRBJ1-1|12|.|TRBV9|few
CASSPMNTEAFF
TGTGCCAGCAGCCCTATGAACACTGAAGCTTTCTTT
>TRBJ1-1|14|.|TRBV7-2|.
CASSLGGANTEAFF
TGTGCCAGCAGCTTAGGCGGTGCAAACACTGAAGCTTTCTTT
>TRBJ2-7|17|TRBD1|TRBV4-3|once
CASSQATGTGGPYEQYF
TGCGCCAGCAGCCAAGCTACCGGGACAGGGGGCCCCTACGAGCAGTACTTC
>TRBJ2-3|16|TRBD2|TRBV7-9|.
CASSSRGSGPTDTQYF
TGTGCCAGCAGCTCCCGGGGTAGCGGGCCCACAGATACGCAGTATTTT
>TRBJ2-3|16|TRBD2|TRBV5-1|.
CASSLAVAGLADTQYF
TGCGCCAGCAGCTTGGCGGTAGCGGGGCTAGCAGATACGCAGTATTTT
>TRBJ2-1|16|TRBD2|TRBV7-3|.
CASSRIPTSGRNEQFF
TGTGCCAGCAGCCGAATACCGACTAGCGGGAGAAATGAGCAGTTCTTC
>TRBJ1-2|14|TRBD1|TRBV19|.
CASSIAPTGSGYTF
TGTGCCAGTAGTATAGCCCCGACAGGGTCTGGCTACACCTTC
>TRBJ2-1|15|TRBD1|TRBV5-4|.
CASRQGQGALNEQFF
TGTGCCAGCAGGCAGGGACAGGGGGCGTTAAATGAGCAGTTCTTC
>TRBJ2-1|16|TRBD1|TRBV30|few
CALAPSPGGSYNEQFF
TGTGCCTTAGCGCCCTCCCCAGGGGGCTCCTACAATGAGCAGTTCTTC
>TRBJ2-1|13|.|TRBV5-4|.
CASSLTGGGGQFF
TGTGCCAGCAGCTTGACCGGGGGAGGGGGACAGTTCTTC
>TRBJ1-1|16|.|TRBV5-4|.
CASSLSSFGQNTEAFF
TGTGCCAGCAGCTTGTCTTCGTTTGGGCAGAACACTGAAGCTTTCTTT
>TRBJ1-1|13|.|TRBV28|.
CASGGQKRTEAFF
TGTGCCAGCGGCGGACAAAAGAGGACTGAAGCTTTCTTT
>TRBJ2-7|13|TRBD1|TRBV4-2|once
CATGTGGAYEQYF
TGTGCCACCGGGACAGGGGGCGCCTACGAGCAGTACTTC
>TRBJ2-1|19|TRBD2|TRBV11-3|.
CASSLEGTSGSSAYNEQFF
TGTGCCAGCAGCTTAGAAGGGACTAGCGGGTCTTCGGCCTACAATGAGCAGTTCTTC
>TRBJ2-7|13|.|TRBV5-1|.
CASSLETGHEQYF
TGCGCCAGCAGCTTGGAGACAGGACACGAGCAGTACTTC
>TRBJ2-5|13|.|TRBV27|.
CASSLQGLETQYF
TGTGCCAGCAGCCTACAGGGTCTAGAGACCCAGTACTTC
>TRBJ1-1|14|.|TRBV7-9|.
CASSLRVLNTEAFF
TGTGCCAGCAGCTTGAGGGTATTGAACACTGAAGCTTTCTTT
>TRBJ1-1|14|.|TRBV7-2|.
CASSLAGVGTEAFF
TGTGCCAGCAGCTTAGCAGGGGTTGGCACTGAAGCTTTCTTT
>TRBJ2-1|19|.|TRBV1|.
CTSSHPAASGRPLYNEQFF
TGCACCAGCAGCCACCCTGCGGCTAGCGGGAGGCCCTTGTACAATGAGCAGTTCTTC
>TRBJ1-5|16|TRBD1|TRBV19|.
CASSIGIRDRDQPQHF
TGTGCCAGTAGTATAGGAATCCGGGACAGGGATCAGCCCCAGCATTTT
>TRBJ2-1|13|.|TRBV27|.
CASSLPPPNEQFF
TGTGCCAGCAGTTTACCTCCCCCCAATGAGCAGTTCTTC
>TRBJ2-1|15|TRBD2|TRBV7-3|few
CASSLGAGGQNEQFF
TGTGCCAGCAGCTTAGGGGCGGGGGGGCAGAATGAGCAGTTCTTC
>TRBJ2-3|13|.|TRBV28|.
CASSFPLRDTQYF
TGTGCCAGCAGTTTCCCCTTGCGGGATACGCAGTATTTT
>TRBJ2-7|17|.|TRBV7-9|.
CASSLARGGTRPNEQYF
TGTGCCAGCAGCTTAGCTAGGGGCGGGACGCGCCCTAACGAGCAGTACTTC
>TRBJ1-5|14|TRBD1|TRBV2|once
CASSGTGRYQPQHF
TGTGCCAGCAGTGGGACAGGGCGTTATCAGCCCCAGCATTTT
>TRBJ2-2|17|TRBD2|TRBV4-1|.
CASSQHQLAVNTGELFF
TGCGCCAGCAGCCAACACCAACTAGCGGTGAACACCGGGGAGCTGTTTTTT
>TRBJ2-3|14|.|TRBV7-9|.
CASSLDSHTDTQYF
TGTGCCAGCAGCCTAGACAGTCACACAGATACGCAGTATTTT
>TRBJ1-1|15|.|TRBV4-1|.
CASSQVGRGNTEAFF
TGCGCCAGCAGCCAAGTTGGCAGGGGGAACACTGAAGCTTTCTTT
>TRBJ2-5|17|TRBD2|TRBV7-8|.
CASSSGQTKRGVETQYF
TGTGCCAGCAGCTCGGGACAGACCAAGCGGGGGGTGGAGACCCAGTACTTC